The 31 T cell receptor beta chains given below trace back to one sample, sequenced in a study of metastatic and nonmetastatic thyroid tumors. Every patient was untreated before thyroid surgery. TCRdb used MiXCR to call clones anew from the PCR reads. The repertoire holds approximately 29,000 clones, with approximately 16% as singletons. The source material was blood. The receptor set was obtained from a female donor with papillary thyroid cancer or a benign thyroid nodule (not recorded which). Some clones in this sample may be carry-over from other donors' samples.

The rearrangement links TRBV9 to TRBJ2-7; 7 bases line up with TRBD1. Trimming at V came to 5 bases and at J to 6 bases, leaving 8 bases not matched to a gene. The germline V gene encodes CDR1 SGDLS and CDR2 YYNGEE. The CDR3 extends over 13 amino acids. CDR3 in amino acids: CASSLGQPLEQYF. The CDR3 DNA reads TGTGCCAGCAGTTTGGGACAGCCGCTCGAGCAGTACTTC.

At least ten counts were recorded for this clone. The rearrangement uses TRBV7-9 and TRBJ1-2, with a tentative D call TRBD1 (6 bases). The CDR3 spans 14 residues. V lost 10 bases and J 6 bases, leaving 21 bases between the germline ends. Germline V gives CDR1 SEHNR, CDR2 FQNEAQ (reference sequence). The CDR3 sequence is CATSIKAGENGYTF. The CDR3 coding sequence is TGTGCCACCTCCATAAAGGCAGGGGAGAATGGCTACACCTTC. Supplemented by reference TRBV7-9 and TRBJ1-2, the full variable domain reads DTGVSQNPRHKITKRGQNVTFRCDPISEHNRLYWYRQTLGQGPEFLTYFQNEAQLEKSRLLSDRFSAERPKGSFSTLEIQRTEQGDSAMYLCATSIKAGENGYTFGSGTRLTVV.

At least ten counts were recorded for this clone. This sequence joins TRBV7-3 and TRBJ2-3; no clear D gene. The V and J ends lost 5 bases and 5 bases respectively, with 11 bases between them. This CDR3 has 13 amino acids. Per germline, CDR1 SGHTA and CDR2 FQGTGA. The CDR3 protein is CASSAISGDTQYF. CDR3 DNA sequence: TGTGCCAGCAGCGCCATTAGTGGAGATACGCAGTATTTT.

In this sample, this clone turned up a few times. Being one base from a much bigger clone, this may be a read error. This rearrangement joins TRBV7-8 to TRBJ2-7; TRBD1 aligns across 7 bases. This CDR3 contains 14 residues. CDR1 SGHVS and CDR2 FQNEAQ come from the germline V gene. The CDR3 region is CASSLARQGYEQCF. The CDR3 nucleotides read TGTGCCAGCAGCTTGGCCAGACAGGGCTACGAGCAGTGCTTC.

The J gene is TRBJ2-1, the V gene TRBV5-1; TRBD1 matches at 11 bases. After removal of 4 bases from V and 7 bases from J, the junction contained 7 bases not matched to a gene. Germline V lookup: CDR1 SGHRS, CDR2 YFSETQ. This CDR3 region has 15 residues. The CDR3 reads CASSTGTGGGNEQFF. CDR3 bases: TGCGCCAGCAGCACCGGGACAGGGGGAGGAAATGAGCAGTTCTTC.

The sample holds many counts of this clone. This chain uses TRBV12-3 or TRBV12-4 with TRBJ1-2, with D hard to call. This CDR3 is 14 amino acids long. V was shortened by 3 bases and J by 4 bases, with 12 bases between the two germline ends. In nucleotides, the CDR3 is TGTGCCAGCAGTTTGGGCATATCCTCCTATGGCTACACCTTC. It encodes CASSLGISSYGYTF.

Note on this clone: This clone may be a read error of a much larger clone one base away. The chain couples TRBV29-1 to TRBJ2-7; tentatively, D is TRBD1 (6 bases). This CDR3 spans 14 amino acids. Germline V gene sequence: CDR1 SQVTM, CDR2 ANQGSEA. The CDR3 DNA reads TGCCGCGCGCCTTGGGACAAGAGTTCCTACGAGCAGTACTTC. Translation: CRAPWDKSSYEQYF.

This clone occurred many times. The J gene is TRBJ2-1, the V gene TRBV5-4; a weak D match, TRBD1 (6 bases). Germline assignment: CDR1 SGHNT and CDR2 YYREEE (reference sequence). V was shortened by 3 bases and J by 4 bases, with 14 bases between the two germline ends. The length of the CDR3 is 15 residues. This CDR3 is CASSSGQLNYNEQFF. The CDR3 DNA reads TGTGCCAGCAGCTCCGGACAGCTTAATTACAATGAGCAGTTCTTC.

This sequence joins TRBV28 and TRBJ1-5; possible D gene TRBD1, 5 bases. The V gene lost 3 bases and the J gene lost 3 bases, with 18 bases spanning the gap. Germline V gene data show CDR1 as MDHEN and CDR2 as SYDVKM. The CDR3 is 17 residues long. This CDR3 reads CASSFTHLRDLNQPQHF. CDR3 nucleotide sequence: TGTGCCAGCAGTTTTACCCACCTCCGGGACCTCAATCAGCCCCAGCATTTT.

This clone was observed at least ten times. The rearrangement links TRBV6-2 or TRBV6-3 to TRBJ2-7, with TRBD1 identical over 8 bases. Germline CDR1 reads MNHEY; CDR2 reads SVGEGT. The CDR3 length is 16 residues. The trim removed 2 bases at V and 3 bases at J, leaving 9 bases unmatched. This CDR3 reads CASSYENGQGNYEQYF. In DNA, the CDR3 is TGTGCCAGCAGTTACGAAAATGGACAGGGAAACTACGAGCAGTACTTC.

This clone is medium-sized within its sample. The rearrangement links TRBV28 to TRBJ2-1, with 11 bases fitting TRBD2. The CDR3 spans 13 residues. Germline CDR1 is MDHEN and CDR2 is SYDVKM. Losses at the gene ends were 6 bases for V and 7 bases for J; bases not matched to a gene: 2. CDR3 amino acids: CASSLAGGNEQFF. The DNA for the CDR3 is TGTGCCAGCAGCCTAGCGGGAGGTAATGAGCAGTTCTTC. The full variable domain, its missing parts supplied by reference TRBV28 and TRBJ2-1, is DVKVTQSSRYLVKRTGEKVFLECVQDMDHENMFWYRQDPGLGLRLIYFSYDVKMKEKGDIPEGYSVSREKKERFSLILESASTNQTSMYLCASSLAGGNEQFFGPGTRLTVL.

This clone occurred a few times. Mismatch with germline at one junction end may stem from a read error. This chain connects TRBV28 to TRBJ1-2; D is ambiguous. This CDR3 comprises 18 residues. Germline V gene lookup returns CDR1 MDHEN and CDR2 SYDVKM. For the CDR3, the DNA is TGTGCAAGCAGTTCCCCAAACCGTGAGGGTGGGTCGGACTATGGCTACACCTTC. Encoded protein: CASSSPNREGGSDYGYTF.

This clone came up a few times. This may stem from a read error, because a much larger clone lies one nucleotide away. The chain employs TRBV6-2 or TRBV6-3 and TRBJ1-1; a possible D gene is TRBD1 (5 bases). The CDR3 sequence is 14 residues long. CDR1 and CDR2 from the germline V gene are MNHEY and SVGEGT. The DNA for the CDR3 is TGTGCCAGCAGTTACTGGACATGGAACACCGAAGCTTTCTTT. Protein: CASSYWTWNTEAFF.

This clone was recorded many times. V and J are TRBV4-1 and TRBJ2-2; 7 bases match TRBD1. CDR3 length: 17 residues. V gave up 0 bases and J gave up 6 bases; unmatched junction bases: 10. In germline, CDR1 is MGHRA, CDR2 YSYEKL. CDR3 in DNA: TGCGCCAGCAGCCAAGATGTGGGCAGGGGGTTCGCCGGGGAGCTGTTTTTT. Residues: CASSQDVGRGFAGELFF.

This clone was recorded at least ten times. Germline and junction disagree at one end, which may indicate a read error. This sequence joins TRBV7-8 and TRBJ2-7, with unresolved D. The CDR3 sequence is 12 residues long. CDR1 and CDR2 from the germline V gene are SGHVS and FQNEAQ. CDR3 residues: CASTTTVSERYF. Written as DNA, the CDR3 is TGTGCCAGCACCACTACTGTTTCCGAGCGGTACTTC.

The chain uses TRBV12-3 or TRBV12-4 and TRBJ2-3; 8 bases agree with TRBD1. After removal of 4 bases from V and 2 bases from J, the junction contained 5 bases not matched to a gene. The length of the CDR3 is 15 residues. CDR3 nucleotides: TGTGCCAGCAGTTACCGGGACAGGACCACAGATACGCAGTATTTT. Its translation: CASSYRDRTTDTQYF.

Many counts were recorded for this clone. The rearrangement links TRBV19 to TRBJ2-3; unclear D gene. The length of the CDR3 is 11 residues. Deletions cut 5 bases from V and 4 bases from J, with 4 bases between. CDR1 LNHDA and CDR2 SQIVND come from the germline V gene (reference sequence). CDR3 residues: CASSAADTQYF. The CDR3 DNA reads TGTGCCAGTAGTGCCGCAGATACGCAGTATTTT.

The sample holds many counts of this clone. The genes are TRBV28 and TRBJ2-5, with 8 bases that match TRBD2. This CDR3 spans 13 amino acids. CDR1 and CDR2 (germline): MDHEN, SYDVKM. J was trimmed by 5 bases and V by 3 bases; bases with no gene match: 2. CDR3 in DNA: TGTGCCAGCAGTTTCCCTAGCGGGGAGACCCAGTACTTC. It codes for CASSFPSGETQYF.

This clone is termed medium-sized (0.01 to 0.1%). CDR3 coding DNA: TGTGCCAGCAGTGAAGTTCCGGGACAGCCGAGTTCCTACGAGCAGTACTTC. The encoded protein is CASSEVPGQPSSYEQYF. The chain couples TRBV6-1 to TRBJ2-7; 7 nucleotides agree with TRBD1. This CDR3 is built from 17 residues. Trimming took 1 base from V and 1 from J; bases not matched to a gene: 10. Germline CDR1 reads MNHNS; CDR2 reads SASEGT.

This clone was counted many times. This chain uses TRBV28 with TRBJ1-5; D not resolved. CDR1 and CDR2 from the germline V gene are MDHEN and SYDVKM. This CDR3 contains 13 residues. V lost 5 bases, J lost 7 bases, and 12 bases lay in between. The CDR3 region has the DNA TGTGCCAGCAGTCCCCCCAGCGAGCAGCCCCAGCATTTT. Encoded protein: CASSPPSEQPQHF.

This clone has a count of ten or more. For the CDR3, the DNA is TGTGCCAGCAGCGTACTCGGAAGTCCCACTGAAGCTTTCTTT. This gives the protein CASSVLGSPTEAFF. V and J are TRBV9 and TRBJ1-1, with no clear D. This CDR3 has 14 amino acids. Looked up from germline, CDR1 is SGDLS and CDR2 is YYNGEE. Between the trimmed V and J ends, which lost 1 base and 4 bases, there was a span of 11 bases.

The CDR3 loop reads CASSLEGGANYEQYF. CDR3 DNA: TGTGCCAGCAGCTTAGAAGGGGGGGCAAACTACGAGCAGTACTTC. The V and J genes are TRBV11-2 and TRBJ2-7, with D tentatively TRBD2 (7 bases). CDR3 length: 15 amino acids. Germline CDR1 reads SGHAT; CDR2 reads FQNNGV. The V and J ends lost 0 bases and 3 bases respectively, with 12 bases between them.

This clone was recorded a few times. The chain couples TRBV6-1 to TRBJ1-6; D is unclear. V was shortened by 5 bases and J by 10 bases, with 12 bases between the two germline ends. The CDR3 consists of 13 residues. Germline CDR1 MNHNS, CDR2 SASEGT. CDR3 nucleotide sequence: TGTGCCAGCAGTACCGATGCACAATCACCCCTCCACTTT. Its translation is CASSTDAQSPLHF.

This clone occurred many times. A much larger clone is a single base away; this may be a read error. The conserved phenylalanine or tryptophan normally closing the CDR3 is absent here, so this likely arose from a read error. V gene TRBV20-1 combines with J gene TRBJ1-5, with a tentative D call TRBD1 (5 bases). The CDR3 extends over 13 amino acids. The germline V gene encodes CDR1 DFQATT and CDR2 SNEGSKA (reference sequence). V gave up 6 bases and J gave up 5 bases, with 14 bases separating them. CDR3 amino acids: CSAKGWDDQPQHL. For the CDR3, the DNA is TGCAGTGCCAAAGGATGGGACGATCAGCCCCAGCATCTT.

This clone is deemed medium-sized. This sequence joins TRBV7-9 and TRBJ2-3; D unclear. Trimming pared 7 bases from V and 6 bases from J, leaving 5 bases between. Germline V CDR1 and CDR2: SEHNR, FQNEAQ (reference sequence). The CDR3 totals 10 residues. CDR3 sequence: CASMADTQYF. In DNA, the CDR3 is TGTGCCAGCATGGCGGATACGCAGTATTTT.

The chain carries TRBV5-1 and TRBJ1-1; possible D gene TRBD1, 5 bases. V lost 0 bases and J 0 bases, leaving 15 bases between the germline ends. The CDR3 is 17 amino acids. Germline CDR1 is SGHRS and CDR2 is YFSETQ. CDR3 in amino acids: CASSLAPGGDLNTEAFF. The CDR3 DNA reads as TGCGCCAGCAGCTTGGCCCCGGGAGGGGACTTGAACACTGAAGCTTTCTTT.

This clone is deemed medium-sized (0.01 to 0.1%). V usage is TRBV11-3 and J usage is TRBJ1-2, with TRBD1 as a possible D gene (5 bases). Per germline, CDR1 SGHNT and CDR2 YENEEA. CDR3 length: 14 residues. V was clipped by 2 bases and J by 2 bases, with 9 bases between them. The CDR3 reads CASSLRDGNYGYTF. Written as DNA, the CDR3 is TGTGCCAGCAGCTTACGGGACGGAAACTATGGCTACACCTTC.

This clone qualifies as medium-sized. The chain joins TRBV28 to TRBJ2-7, with TRBD2 matching 8 bases. The trim removed 9 bases at V and 5 bases at J, leaving 6 bases unmatched. The germline V gene has CDR1 MDHEN and CDR2 SYDVKM. The CDR3 has 12 residues. CDR3 region: CASAEGLDEQYF. The DNA of the CDR3 is TGTGCCAGTGCGGAGGGACTAGACGAGCAGTACTTC.

This clone was seen ten or more times. This may stem from a read error, because a much larger clone lies one nucleotide away. The chain carries TRBV7-8 and TRBJ2-7; TRBD2 is a possible D gene (5 bases). In germline, CDR1 is SGHVS, CDR2 FQNEAQ. The CDR3 extends over 15 amino acids. Trimming stripped 5 bases from V and 9 bases from J, with 23 bases between. The CDR3 region is CASSNDNSAMDGQYF. The CDR3 DNA reads as TGTGCCAGCAGCAACGATAATAGCGCGATGGACGGGCAGTACTTC.

There are many counts of this clone. The rearrangement uses TRBV7-2 and TRBJ2-7, with D unresolved. Germline V CDR1 and CDR2: SGHTA, FQGNSA. With 5 bases removed from V and 4 bases from J, the gap between germline ends came to 12 bases. The CDR3 sequence is 13 residues long. The CDR3 nucleotides are TGTGCCAGCAGCCCCCAGTCCTATTACGAGCAGTACTTC. It yields the protein CASSPQSYYEQYF.

The V and J genes are TRBV28 and TRBJ2-5; 9 positions agree with TRBD1. The CDR3 is 14 residues long. Unmatched junction bases numbered 4, after V lost 3 bases and J lost 5 bases. Germline assignment: CDR1 MDHEN and CDR2 SYDVKM. CDR3 nucleotides: TGTGCCAGCAGTTTGGTTGGACAGGGGGAGACCCAGTACTTC. It is translated as CASSLVGQGETQYF.